Presented here are 3 T cell receptor beta chains from one specimen sequenced in a study of cytomegalovirus exposure and HLA in healthy donors. The PCR ran on 60 Vbeta and 13 Jbeta primers. This table comes from immunoSEQ multiplex PCR, and its TCRdb copy is limited to in-frame clones, with some not included. The sample holds over 150,000 clones, about 64% seen once. Sequences were obtained from PBMCs. The receptors derive from a man in his forties or fifties in good health and CMV-seronegative.

The chain recombines TRBV25-1 with TRBJ1-2; 8 nucleotides line up with TRBD1. There are 14 residues in the CDR3. J lost 6 bases, V lost 4 bases, and 7 bases had no gene match. Germline V lookup: CDR1 MGHDK, CDR2 SYGVNS. Here the CDR3 DNA reads TGTGCCAGCAGTGTCGGGACAGGAGATGATGGCTACACCTTC. Encoded protein: CASSVGTGDDGYTF.

V usage is TRBV5-4 and J usage is TRBJ1-1, with 7 bases identical to TRBD1. V lost 5 bases, J lost 1 base, and 8 bases stayed unmatched. CDR3 length: 15 amino acids. The V gene's germline CDR1 is SGHNT and CDR2 YYREEE (reference sequence). In nucleotides, the CDR3 is TGTGCCAGCAGGCAGACAGGGTTGTGGAACACTGAAGCTTTCTTT. Translation: CASRQTGLWNTEAFF.

The V and J genes are TRBV15 and TRBJ1-3; a possible D gene is TRBD1 (5 bases). The CDR3 is 18 residues long. V was pared by 3 bases and J by 1 base, with 19 bases between. The V gene's germline CDR1 is LNHNV and CDR2 YYDKDF (reference sequence). The CDR3 here is CATSRWQGEVPSGNTIYF. The CDR3, as DNA: TGTGCCACCAGCAGGTGGCAGGGTGAAGTACCATCTGGAAACACCATATATTTT.